The 25 T cell receptor beta chains given below trace back to one sample, sequenced in a study of T cell responses to AZD1222 COVID-19 vaccine. Sequenced by immunoSEQ multiplex PCR; TCRdb stores in-frame clones only, minus some. The data contain 120,000 or so clones, 90% of them singletons. The specimen was peripheral blood, collected 28 days after the second dose of the MenACWY control vaccine. The receptors were gathered from an adult who received the MenACWY meningococcal vaccine as a control.

The chain couples TRBV27 to TRBJ2-5, with 12 bases lining up with TRBD1. Germline values: CDR1 MNHEY, CDR2 SMNVEV (reference sequence). J lost 5 bases, V lost 3 bases, and 4 bases had no gene match. The CDR3 has 15 residues. This chain's CDR3 is CASSFGTGGSETQYF. The CDR3, as DNA: TGTGCCAGCAGTTTCGGGACAGGGGGCTCGGAGACCCAGTACTTC.

This rearrangement joins TRBV11-2 to TRBJ1-4, with TRBD1 matching 10 bases. Germline loops: CDR1 SGHAT, CDR2 FQNNGV. With 5 bases clipped from V and 7 bases from J, the junction kept 4 bases outside the gene matches. This CDR3 contains 14 residues. CDR3 residues: CASSPDRGVEKLFF. CDR3 nucleotide sequence: TGTGCCAGCAGCCCGGACAGGGGGGTTGAAAAACTGTTTTTT. Variable domain in full (rest from reference TRBV11-2 and TRBJ1-4): EAGVAQSPRYKIIEKRQSVAFWCNPISGHATLYWYQQILGQGPKLLIQFQNNGVVDDSQLPKDRFSAERLKGVDSTLKIQPAKLEDSAVYLCASSPDRGVEKLFFGSGTQLSVL.

This clone has only one observation. The J gene is TRBJ1-5, the V gene TRBV27; D ambiguous. This CDR3 has 16 amino acids. Trimming shortened V by 2 bases and J by 0 bases, and 11 bases separated the two germline ends. The germline gives CDR1 MNHEY, CDR2 SMNVEV (reference sequence). The CDR3 region is CASSLKPINSNQPQHF. For the CDR3, the DNA is TGTGCCAGCAGTTTAAAACCTATTAATAGCAATCAGCCCCAGCATTTT.

The chain joins TRBV7-2 to TRBJ1-2, with a weak D call TRBD1 (6 bases). Germline V gene lookup returns CDR1 SGHTA and CDR2 FQGNSA. V was shortened by 1 base and J by 6 bases, with 9 bases between the two germline ends. The CDR3 totals 13 residues. CDR3 protein: CASSLVWGHGYTF. DNA of the CDR3: TGTGCCAGCAGCTTAGTCTGGGGGCATGGCTACACCTTC.

This clone was detected only once. The chain recombines TRBV5-1 with TRBJ2-5; the match to TRBD2 covers 9 bases. The CDR3 sequence is 15 residues long. Per the germline V gene, CDR1 is SGHRS and CDR2 is YFSETQ. V gave up 0 bases and J gave up 6 bases; unmatched junction bases: 6. The CDR3 DNA sequence: TGCGCCAGCAGCTTGGTGCTAGCGGGGCACAAGACCCAGTACTTC. Its protein product is CASSLVLAGHKTQYF.

The chain uses TRBV7-9 and TRBJ1-1, with unresolved D. This CDR3 comprises 15 residues. Germline CDR1 and CDR2: SEHNR and FQNEAQ (reference sequence). V was cut by 3 bases and J by 11 bases, with 22 bases left in between. The CDR3 sequence is CASSLALGTSLLAFF. For the CDR3, the DNA is TGTGCCAGCAGCTTGGCGCTTGGTACGTCCCTGCTCGCTTTCTTT.

CDR3 nucleotide sequence: TGTGCCAGCAGTGAAGTGGTAGGGCGGACTGAAGCTTTCTTT. It codes for CASSEVVGRTEAFF. The chain is built from TRBV2 and TRBJ1-1; unclear D gene. V was pared by 1 base and J by 5 bases, with 11 bases between. CDR1 SNHLY and CDR2 FYNNEI come from the germline V gene. This CDR3 comprises 14 residues.

The chain links TRBV27 to TRBJ1-6; no reliable D call. The CDR3 loop spans 15 amino acids. Per the germline V gene, CDR1 is MNHEY and CDR2 is SMNVEV (reference sequence). Trimming removed 2 bases from V and 2 bases from J, with 7 bases in between. The CDR3 loop is CASSLSHPYNSPLHF. The CDR3, as DNA: TGTGCCAGCAGTTTAAGTCACCCCTATAATTCACCCCTCCACTTT.

The CDR3 DNA follows: TGTGCCAGCTCACCACGCCAAGAGACCCAGTACTTC. Translating it yields CASSPRQETQYF. V gene TRBV18 combines with J gene TRBJ2-5; no reliable D call. V was cut by 1 base and J by 1 base, with 1 base left in between. The germline gives CDR1 KGHSH, CDR2 LQKENI. CDR3 size: 12 residues.

This rearrangement joins TRBV19 to TRBJ2-5; possibly TRBD2 for D (5 bases). This CDR3 contains 14 residues. The germline CDR1 and CDR2 sequences are LNHDA and SQIVND (reference sequence). Between the trimmed V and J ends, which lost 1 base and 2 bases, there was a span of 8 bases. CDR3 in DNA: TGTGCCAGTAGTATAGGCGGGTATCAAGAGACCCAGTACTTC. Translated: CASSIGGYQETQYF.

The gene calls are TRBV30 and TRBJ2-2; D unresolved. Germline CDR1 reads GTSNPN; CDR2 reads SVGIG (reference sequence). V lost 0 bases to trimming and J lost 5 bases, with 13 bases between them. This CDR3 has 15 residues. The CDR3 DNA sequence: TGTGCCTGGAGTGTACCCATCGGTCGGACCGGGGAGCTGTTTTTT. Translated, it gives CAWSVPIGRTGELFF.

J is TRBJ1-3 and V is TRBV10-2; no reliable D call. Trimming pared 0 bases from V and 2 bases from J, leaving 8 bases between. The germline CDR1 and CDR2 sequences are WSHSY and SAAADI. This CDR3 is 15 amino acids long. The chain's CDR3 is CASSESGTTGNTIYF. The DNA of the CDR3 is TGCGCCAGCAGTGAGTCCGGAACTACTGGAAACACCATATATTTT.

The chain is built from TRBV6-5 and TRBJ2-3; D possibly matches TRBD1 or TRBD2 (5 bases each). The CDR3 spans 15 residues. The V gene lost 2 bases and the J gene lost 6 bases, with 15 bases spanning the gap. The V gene's germline CDR1 is MNHEY and CDR2 SVGAGI. The CDR3 sequence: CASSYKGPVGDTQYF. The CDR3 DNA reads as TGTGCCAGCAGTTACAAGGGACCCGTCGGTGATACGCAGTATTTT.

The rearrangement joins TRBV7-9 to TRBJ2-7, with 11 bases fitting TRBD1. This CDR3 spans 16 amino acids. Losses at the gene ends were 5 bases for V and 1 base for J; bases not matched to a gene: 7. CDR1 and CDR2 (germline): SEHNR, FQNEAQ (reference sequence). CDR3 sequence reads: CASSQRDRGDSYEQYF. CDR3 nucleotide sequence: TGTGCCAGCAGCCAGAGGGACAGGGGGGATTCCTACGAGCAGTACTTC.

The rearrangement uses TRBV6-5 and TRBJ1-1; TRBD1 agrees at 7 bases. CDR3 length: 13 amino acids. In germline, CDR1 is MNHEY, CDR2 SVGAGI. CDR3 sequence (DNA): TGTCGAGCCTCAGACAGGGCTAACACTGAAGCTTTCTTT. Protein: CRASDRANTEAFF.

The CDR3 sequence is CASSWTDMNTEAFF. CDR3 DNA: TGTGCCAGCAGTTGGACAGACATGAACACTGAAGCTTTCTTT. The chain uses TRBV6-5 and TRBJ1-1, with a weak D call TRBD1 (6 bases). Germline V gene lookup returns CDR1 MNHEY and CDR2 SVGAGI. Trimming took off 4 bases at V and 0 bases at J, with 9 bases between the two ends. This CDR3 contains 14 residues.

V usage is TRBV12-5 and J usage is TRBJ1-4; 7 nucleotides match TRBD1. This CDR3 is built from 17 residues. The J segment lost 5 bases and the V segment lost 0 bases, leaving 9 bases of the junction unmatched. Germline CDR1 LGHNT, CDR2 FRNRAP. The CDR3 is CASGLVYKGQTNEKLFF. As DNA, the CDR3 is TGTGCTAGTGGTTTGGTATATAAGGGACAGACGAATGAAAAACTGTTTTTT.

The chain is built from TRBV6-6 and TRBJ2-3, with D hard to call. V was trimmed by 6 bases and J by 1 base, leaving 11 bases between them. There are 14 residues in the CDR3. Germline CDR1 and CDR2: MNHNY and SVGAGI (reference sequence). The CDR3 region is CASRIRRGTDTQYF. CDR3 sequence (DNA): TGTGCCAGCAGGATTAGAAGGGGCACAGATACGCAGTATTTT.

The V and J genes are TRBV5-1 and TRBJ2-1, with D possibly matching TRBD1 (5 bases). Trimming removed 0 bases from V and 4 bases from J, with 8 bases in between. The CDR3 is made up of 14 amino acids. CDR1 SGHRS and CDR2 YFSETQ come from the germline V gene. CDR3 nucleotide sequence: TGCGCCAGCAGCTTGGACAGGAATTACAATGAGCAGTTCTTC. It encodes CASSLDRNYNEQFF.

The V call is TRBV28, the J call TRBJ1-2, with 9 bases lining up with TRBD1. Germline values: CDR1 MDHEN, CDR2 SYDVKM. CDR3 length: 14 residues. The J segment lost 6 bases and the V segment lost 7 bases, leaving 9 bases of the junction unmatched. The CDR3 loop reads CASIPLGQGHGYTF. For the CDR3, the DNA is TGTGCCAGCATTCCCCTGGGACAGGGACATGGCTACACCTTC.

The chain joins TRBV2 to TRBJ2-2; perhaps TRBD1 as D (5 bases). The CDR3 is 12 residues long. Between the trimmed V and J ends, which lost 8 bases and 7 bases, there was a span of 11 bases. Germline assignment: CDR1 SNHLY and CDR2 FYNNEI. This CDR3 reads CASGAGFGELFF. CDR3 sequence (DNA): TGTGCCAGCGGGGCAGGGTTCGGGGAGCTGTTTTTT.

This clone was detected once. V is TRBV10-1 and J is TRBJ2-3, with D perhaps TRBD1 (6 bases). Deletions cut 5 bases from V and 2 bases from J, with 11 bases between. The V gene's germline CDR1 is WNHNN and CDR2 SYGVQD (reference sequence). This CDR3 spans 14 amino acids. CDR3 sequence: CASSSGANTDTQYF. In nucleotides, the CDR3 is TGCGCCAGCAGTTCAGGGGCAAACACAGATACGCAGTATTTT.

This clone was seen a single time. The V call is TRBV6-5, the J call TRBJ2-2; D is unresolved. The CDR3 spans 11 residues. The V gene's germline CDR1 is MNHEY and CDR2 SVGAGI. V lost 8 bases and J lost 4, with 5 bases in between. The CDR3 sequence: CASGRTGELFF. The CDR3 nucleotides read TGTGCCAGCGGCCGCACCGGGGAGCTGTTTTTT.

J is TRBJ2-2 and V is TRBV3-1 (or the pseudogene TRBV3-2); D perhaps matches TRBD1 (5 bases). Trimming took off 1 base at V and 6 bases at J, with 12 bases between the two ends. Germline V lookup: CDR1 LGHDT, CDR2 YNNKEL (reference sequence). The CDR3 length is 15 residues. Here the CDR3 reads CASSQGSGYAGELFF. DNA of the CDR3: TGTGCCAGCAGCCAAGGGTCAGGGTATGCCGGGGAGCTGTTTTTT.

V is TRBV28 and J is TRBJ1-5; 10 positions match TRBD1. The germline CDR1 and CDR2 sequences are MDHEN and SYDVKM. There are 15 residues in the CDR3. The junction had 2 bases not matched to a gene; V was cut back by 5 bases and J by 1 base. The CDR3 sequence: CASSTGQGSNQPQHF. The CDR3 region has the DNA TGTGCCAGCAGTACGGGACAGGGGAGCAATCAGCCCCAGCATTTT.